Shown below are 20 T cell receptor beta chains from a single sample sequenced in a study of T cell responses to AZD1222 COVID-19 vaccine. Libraries were prepared by immunoSEQ multiplex PCR; TCRdb keeps only in-frame clonotypes and omits some of them. Of about 97,000 clones in the sample, approximately 90% are singletons; the top ten hold 7.5%. The specimen comprised peripheral blood, sampled on day 0 of AZD1222 vaccination. The source of these receptors is an adult in good health.

There are a few counts of this clone. V and J are TRBV18 and TRBJ2-2; possible D gene TRBD2, 7 bases. V lost 0 bases to trimming and J lost 5 bases, with 13 bases between them. The germline V gene encodes CDR1 KGHSH and CDR2 LQKENI. The CDR3 has 16 residues. CDR3 sequence (DNA): TGTGCCAGCTCACCACCAACAGGGCGGGAGACCGGGGAGCTGTTTTTT. Protein: CASSPPTGRETGELFF.

This rearrangement joins TRBV5-1 to TRBJ2-3; tentatively, D is TRBD1 (6 bases). This CDR3 has 13 residues. The germline gives CDR1 SGHRS, CDR2 YFSETQ. Between the trimmed V and J ends, which lost 2 bases and 4 bases, there was a span of 8 bases. The chain's CDR3 is CASSFEGADTQYF. The DNA of the CDR3 is TGCGCCAGCAGCTTTGAGGGGGCAGATACGCAGTATTTT.

The gene calls are TRBV4-2 and TRBJ1-5, with 7 bases aligning to TRBD1. The V gene end was trimmed by 0 bases and the J gene end by 3 bases; junction bases not matched to a gene: 5. Germline-derived CDR1 and CDR2 are LGHNA and YNFKEQ. The CDR3 contains 16 residues. The CDR3 DNA sequence: TGTGCCAGCAGCCAAGAGGCAGGGGGAACCAATCAGCCCCAGCATTTT. Translating gives CASSQEAGGTNQPQHF.

This chain links TRBV5-1 with TRBJ1-2; 8 bases agree with TRBD1. The V and J ends lost 0 bases and 8 bases, in that order; junction bases with no gene match: 6. This CDR3 is 14 amino acids long. The germline V gene encodes CDR1 SGHRS and CDR2 YFSETQ. The CDR3 nucleotides read TGCGCCAGCAGCTTGGGGACAGGGACGGGCGGCTACACCTTC. Amino acids: CASSLGTGTGGYTF.

The V call is TRBV3-1 (or the pseudogene TRBV3-2), the J call TRBJ1-6, with a weak D call TRBD1 (5 bases). The CDR3 runs to 15 residues. Trimming took off 1 base at V and 6 bases at J, with 10 bases between the two ends. CDR1 and CDR2 from the germline V gene are LGHDT and YNNKEL (reference sequence). As DNA, the CDR3 is TGTGCCAGCAGCCAAGGTCAGGGTGGTAATTCACCCCTCCACTTT. Its protein product is CASSQGQGGNSPLHF.

The rearrangement joins TRBV5-4 to TRBJ2-3; D not resolved. In germline, CDR1 is SGHNT, CDR2 YYREEE (reference sequence). The ends were cut back, 3 bases at V and 6 bases at J, with 11 bases in the middle. The CDR3 consists of 13 residues. The CDR3 spells CASSSRTPDTQYF. CDR3 DNA sequence: TGTGCCAGCAGCTCTAGGACCCCGGATACGCAGTATTTT.

The V call is TRBV6-2 or TRBV6-3, the J call TRBJ2-7; D unresolved. Germline V gene lookup returns CDR1 MNHEY and CDR2 SVGEGT. Trimming stripped 2 bases from V and 3 bases from J, with 5 bases between. The CDR3 sequence is 12 residues long. The CDR3 reads CASSYPGYEQYF. The CDR3 DNA reads as TGTGCCAGCAGTTACCCCGGCTACGAGCAGTACTTC.

The CDR3 nucleotides are TGTGCCAGCAGTTACTCGTCGGGGGGGACCTCAGATACGCAGTATTTT. Amino acid sequence: CASSYSSGGTSDTQYF. The chain combines TRBV6-5 with TRBJ2-3; TRBD2 agrees at 8 bases. After removal of 0 bases from V and 4 bases from J, the junction contained 6 bases not matched to a gene. The germline V gene has CDR1 MNHEY and CDR2 SVGAGI. The CDR3 consists of 16 residues.

The gene calls are TRBV9 and TRBJ1-1, with D perhaps matching TRBD1 (5 bases). Germline V gene sequence: CDR1 SGDLS, CDR2 YYNGEE. Trimming removed 3 bases at V and 1 base at J, with 19 bases between. This CDR3 comprises 17 residues. In DNA, the CDR3 is TGTGCCAGCAGCGCAGGCCCCCCGCAGGGACGGAACACTGAAGCTTTCTTT. Protein product: CASSAGPPQGRNTEAFF.

This clone was seen only once. This chain connects TRBV3-1 (or the pseudogene TRBV3-2) to TRBJ2-5; D unclear. Trimming cost V 6 bases and J 9 bases, with 11 bases left between them. The V gene's germline CDR1 is LGHDT and CDR2 YNNKEL (reference sequence). The CDR3 sequence is 11 residues long. Here the CDR3 DNA reads TGTGCCAGCAGGCTCGGTGCGGCCCAGTACTTC. Amino acid sequence: CASRLGAAQYF.

The V and J genes are TRBV7-8 and TRBJ1-3; D uncertain. The CDR3 contains 15 residues. Looked up from germline, CDR1 is SGHVS and CDR2 is FQNEAQ. V was pared by 1 base and J by 3 bases, with 10 bases between. The CDR3 region is CASSLEVVSGNTIYF. CDR3 nucleotide sequence: TGTGCCAGCAGCTTAGAGGTAGTCAGTGGAAACACCATATATTTT.

This clone turned up a few times. J is TRBJ1-2 and V is TRBV28; TRBD1 matches at 9 bases. The length of the CDR3 is 17 residues. Germline V gives CDR1 MDHEN, CDR2 SYDVKM. The trim removed 2 bases at V and 0 bases at J, leaving 7 bases unmatched. The CDR3 bases are TGTGCCAGCAGTTTACTGACAGGGGGGCAGACTAACTATGGCTACACCTTC. Its protein product is CASSLLTGGQTNYGYTF.

V and J are TRBV19 and TRBJ2-5, with 10 bases aligning to TRBD1. V lost 10 bases and J lost 5; bases outside the gene matches: 10. The CDR3 consists of 14 residues. Per the germline V gene, CDR1 is LNHDA and CDR2 is SQIVND (reference sequence). CDR3 residues: CATRDRGKGETQYF. CDR3 sequence (DNA): TGTGCCACTAGGGACAGGGGTAAAGGCGAGACCCAGTACTTC.

This clone was counted once. The J gene is TRBJ2-1, the V gene TRBV4-3, with D maybe TRBD2 (5 bases). The length of the CDR3 is 19 residues. CDR1 is LGHNA and CDR2 is YSLEER in the germline V gene. V was clipped by 0 bases and J by 0 bases, with 18 bases between them. The CDR3 loop reads CASSQEPPRAVNSYNEQFF. The DNA for the CDR3 is TGCGCCAGCAGCCAAGAACCACCCAGAGCGGTGAACTCCTACAATGAGCAGTTCTTC.

The chain employs TRBV5-1 and TRBJ1-2; D not certain. Germline-derived CDR1 and CDR2 are SGHRS and YFSETQ. V was pared by 2 bases and J by 4 bases, with 15 bases between. The CDR3 is 15 amino acids. CDR3 residues: CASSFGDFVTYGYTF. Here the CDR3 DNA reads TGCGCCAGCAGCTTCGGGGATTTCGTCACCTATGGCTACACCTTC. Looking up the rest from reference TRBV5-1 and TRBJ1-2 gives the full variable domain: KAGVTQTPRYLIKTRGQQVTLSCSPISGHRSVSWYQQTPGQGLQFLFEYFSETQRNKGNFPGRFSGRQFSNSRSEMNVSTLELGDSALYLCASSFGDFVTYGYTFGSGTRLTVV.

The V gene is TRBV19, the J gene TRBJ1-2; TRBD1 might be the D (5 bases). This CDR3 is built from 14 residues. Germline V CDR1 and CDR2: LNHDA, SQIVND (reference sequence). V lost 6 bases and J lost 3, with 14 bases in between. DNA for the CDR3: TGTGCCAGTAGGGACCCCTGGGGGGACTATGGCTACACCTTC. Protein product: CASRDPWGDYGYTF.

This clone was counted only a few times. The chain combines TRBV27 with TRBJ2-7; maybe TRBD2 (6 bases). V dropped 3 bases and J dropped 3 bases, with 12 bases sitting between them. The CDR3 spans 14 residues. CDR1 is MNHEY and CDR2 is SMNVEV in the germline V gene (reference sequence). This CDR3 is CASSFGGNGYEQYF. DNA of the CDR3: TGTGCCAGCAGTTTTGGCGGGAATGGCTACGAGCAGTACTTC.

J is TRBJ2-5 and V is TRBV19; D gene uncertain. Trimming stripped 8 bases from V and 5 bases from J, with 18 bases between. In germline, CDR1 is LNHDA, CDR2 SQIVND (reference sequence). The length of the CDR3 is 14 residues. In DNA, the CDR3 is TGTGCCAGTGCTTACGGGCCCCACTCGGAGACCCAGTACTTC. This translates into CASAYGPHSETQYF.

The V call is TRBV2, the J call TRBJ2-5, with a weak D call TRBD1 (5 bases). The CDR3 runs to 14 residues. Between the trimmed V and J ends, which lost 8 bases and 4 bases, there was a span of 17 bases. Germline CDR1 SNHLY, CDR2 FYNNEI. The CDR3 region is CASYTHNGAETQYF. As DNA, the CDR3 is TGTGCCAGCTACACGCACAATGGGGCAGAGACCCAGTACTTC.

The chain links TRBV6-2 or TRBV6-3 to TRBJ1-2; D ambiguous. The germline V and J ends were trimmed by 5 bases and 8 bases, with 18 bases remaining between them. CDR3 length: 14 amino acids. CDR1 and CDR2 (germline): MNHEY, SVGEGT. The CDR3 region is CASSEQWGIGGYTF. CDR3 sequence (DNA): TGTGCCAGCAGTGAGCAGTGGGGAATTGGAGGCTACACCTTC.